This T cell receptor beta chain was sequenced in a study of lymphopenia after photon versus proton radiotherapy. This clone was recorded once. Its matching antigen is unknown. Overall study results and limits: Survival link was tested only in deceased patients; proton benefit remains a possibility.

Profiled with immunoSEQ multiplex PCR; TCRdb holds only in-frame clones, not every one. The sample includes some 14,000 clones, over 65% of them seen just once. This clonotype originated in a man aged 50 to 59 with gastric cancer. The sample was peripheral blood, taken from a patient treated with photon-based radiotherapy.

CDR3 protein: CASSASQTGREPSYYSNQPQHF. The CDR3 DNA reads as TGTGCCAGCAGCGCATCCCAGACAGGGCGCGAACCCTCTTACTATAGCAATCAGCCCCAGCATTTT. J is TRBJ1-5 and V is TRBV7-3; 7 positions match TRBD1. Germline-derived CDR1 and CDR2 are SGHTA and FQGTGA. The CDR3 spans 22 residues. V lost 5 bases to trimming and J lost 0 bases; unmatched junction nucleotides: 25.